These T cell receptor beta chains were read from a single sample in a study of spatial heterogeneity in lung cancer. Using its own MiXCR run on the 5' RACE reads, TCRdb lists one record per CDR3 protein. Of around 45,000 distinct CDR3 sequences in the sample, roughly 13% are singletons; the top ten hold about 57%. Here the sequenced sample was PBMCs, taken at surgery. The receptors derive from a male donor with early-stage non-small cell lung cancer. Both conserved end residues are part of each CDR3. A D gene is named only where the DNA matches it firmly. Where a row states a size, it is once, few, many or the class of an expanded clone; other rows omit it.

v_call d_call clone_size cdr3_aa
TRBV9 TRBD1 - CASSLSLDRYEQYF
TRBV29-1 TRBD1 - CSVDEGAQTNYGYTF
TRBV5-1 TRBD1 - CASNYWTGEGNEQFF
TRBV24-1 TRBD2 few CATSLGGLAGYNEQFF
TRBV7-2 - once CASSLVAQETQYF
TRBV11-2 - few CASRGRNYGYTF
TRBV6-5 - many CASKGGSGNNSPLHF
TRBV2 - - CASKGAATYNEQFF
TRBV5-1 - few CASRVSLNTEAFF
TRBV28 TRBD2 many CASSLMGLAGIYEQYF
TRBV4-3 - many CASSQDTQSDEQFF
TRBV10-3 - few CAISESLASSYEQYF
TRBV18 - - CASSPGGETQYF
TRBV5-1 TRBD1 few CASSLGHRGTDTQYF
TRBV7-2 - many CASSLGGGYEQYF
TRBV29-1 - - CSVLAQASAYETQYF
TRBV7-3 TRBD1 once CASSLTPTGDTEAFF
TRBV18 TRBD2 - CASSGLAGGTYNEQFF
TRBV2 TRBD2 - CASSEPPGGVTYEQYF
TRBV19 TRBD1 many CASSPRGGTGTIYTF
TRBV7-2 - few CASSPRDAGYVGNQPQHF
TRBV7-2 - few CASSLGPSRAGANVLTF
TRBV10-3 - few CAIKGAQREPYNEQFF
TRBV11-1 - many CASSPRQAGTKNIQYF
TRBV7-8 - - CASSFVVRGPYNEQFF
TRBV20-1 - - CSAREWTAYEQYF
TRBV2 - - CASRPQTGGSYGYTF
TRBV9 TRBD2 many CASSVKPGLARDEQYF
TRBV11-3 - many CASSLRTSIYNEQFF
TRBV7-2 - few CASSFSMGGQPQHF
TRBV28 - - CASSPTPNQETQYF
TRBV5-1 - few CASSPEGVNLLEQYF
TRBV15 TRBD1 many CATSRAQGETQYF
TRBV24-1 - few CATRDRLNTGELFF
TRBV12-3/TRBV12-4 - few CASSLQGYEQYF
TRBV7-2 - many CASSSPPERDTQYF
TRBV10-3 - many CAISESRQTNNSPLHF
TRBV6-6 TRBD1 many CASSYSQDRGAEAFF
TRBV5-8 - few CASSLNEGYSNQPQHF
TRBV5-1 - many CASSLESASYEQYF
TRBV2 - - CASIGTAGANVLTF
TRBV7-3 - many CASSSLSSTDTQYF
TRBV28 - many CASRFRATNTEAFF
TRBV20-1 TRBD1 - CSARNRGMDEQYF
TRBV30 - many CAWRPGGNGANVLTF
TRBV12-3/TRBV12-4 TRBD2 - CASSPPSGGVSSTDTQYF
TRBV11-2 - - CVSSPLEGVPQETQYF
TRBV30 TRBD2 few CAWTRGTSGQTDTQYF
TRBV9 - - CASSVAPLASTIYF
TRBV7-8 TRBD1 many CATNRGANEKLFF
TRBV6-2/TRBV6-3 TRBD1 few CASSSAGTGGNTEAFF
TRBV29-1 - few CSVELLSAFPGEQYF
TRBV7-8 TRBD2 many CASSPSSGSRDEQFF
TRBV24-1 - - CATSATGLTEAFF
TRBV20-1 - - CSARLGNHEQYF
TRBV7-9 TRBD1 few CASSLTGDTLRQTQYF
TRBV10-3 - - CATISSAVAAYEQYF
TRBV29-1 TRBD1 many CSTIDRGIGANVLTF